This TCR beta chain comes out of a study of T-cell reconstitution after alpha-beta-depleted transplantation in children. It was with unique molecular identifiers that the TCRbeta library was prepared. Each CDR3 protein gets one entry after TCRdb re-called the PCR reads with MiXCR. This table has roughly 500,000 distinct CDR3 sequences, 30% to 35% appearing once. V shed 4 bases and J shed 9 bases, with 16 bases lying between them. The CDR3 runs to 13 residues. Germline loops: CDR1 SQVTM, CDR2 ANQGSEA. The TCR comes from a human donor who donated a stem cell graft to a child with aplastic anemia. The gene calls are TRBV29-1 and TRBJ2-1; D call uncertain. This specimen consisted of PBMCs from the stem cell graft donor, obtained from the stem cell graft. Here the CDR3 DNA reads TGCAGCGTTGCCCGAAAGCTGTCAGGTGAGCAGTTCTTC. Amino acids: CSVARKLSGEQFF.